A selection of T cell receptor beta chains follows, all from one sample in a study of blood T cell repertoires in COVID-19. Only in-frame clones appear in the TCRdb table, and some are missing; sequencing was by immunoSEQ multiplex PCR. The table records 55,000 or so clones, 80% to 90% of them present only once. Specimen: peripheral blood. The receptors here all came from a woman aged 60-75 years with COVID-19, enrolled during active disease. The CDR3 runs from the conserved cysteine through the conserved F or W. A D gene is named only where the DNA matches it firmly. Expanded clones get a size class; other rows say once, few or many, or leave the size out.

TGTGCCAGCAGCTTACAGACAGGGAACACTGAAGCTTTCTTT	CASSLQTGNTEAFF	TRBV7-2	TRBJ1-1	.	.
TGTGCCAGCAGTGAATTGGGGAGAGTTAATGAAAAACTGTTTTTT	CASSELGRVNEKLFF	TRBV25-1	TRBJ1-4	.	.
TGTGCCAGCAGGAGTATGAATCCTGAAGCTTTCTTT	CASRSMNPEAFF	TRBV28	TRBJ1-1	.	.
TGTGCCAGCAACTCCGGGACAGATAATTCACCCCTCCACTTT	CASNSGTDNSPLHF	TRBV6-5	TRBJ1-6	once	TRBD1
TGCGCCAGCAGCTTGGGGACAGGGTATGAAAAACTGTTTTTT	CASSLGTGYEKLFF	TRBV5-1	TRBJ1-4	once	TRBD1
TGTGCCAGCAGCTTGCGGACACAATTCGCAGCTGAAGCTTTCTTT	CASSLRTQFAAEAFF	TRBV5-5	TRBJ1-1	once	.
TGTGCCAGTGTGGGGACAGGGGCCTTGAACTATGGCTACACCTTC	CASVGTGALNYGYTF	TRBV19	TRBJ1-2	.	TRBD1
TGTGCCAGCAGCGTTTTTCAGGGCCCGAACACTGAAGCTTTCTTT	CASSVFQGPNTEAFF	TRBV9	TRBJ1-1	.	.
TGTGCCAGCAGGGTCCAGTCAGATACGCAGTATTTT	CASRVQSDTQYF	TRBV2	TRBJ2-3	.	.
TGTGCCAGCAGTCCCAGACAGGGGATAGAGCAGTACTTC	CASSPRQGIEQYF	TRBV12-3/TRBV12-4	TRBJ2-7	.	TRBD1
TGTGCCACCAACGCGGGGAGGCCGAACACTGAAGCTTTCTTT	CATNAGRPNTEAFF	TRBV15	TRBJ1-1	.	.
TGTGCCAGCAGCCCCACCGGGTATGGCTACACCTTC	CASSPTGYGYTF	TRBV28	TRBJ1-2	.	.
TGTGCCAGCAGGAGGGAACAGGGAAATCAGCCCCAGCATTTT	CASRREQGNQPQHF	TRBV6-5	TRBJ1-5	.	.
TGTGCCAGCAGGACCCCCCAGGGTCGTTCACCCCTCCACTTT	CASRTPQGRSPLHF	TRBV27	TRBJ1-6	.	.
TGTGCCAGCAGCGTAGGGGTAAGGGAGTGGGAGACCCAGTACTTC	CASSVGVREWETQYF	TRBV9	TRBJ2-5	.	.
TGTGCCAGCAACCGGACAGGGTGGGGAGAAGAGACCCAGTACTTC	CASNRTGWGEETQYF	TRBV21-1	TRBJ2-5	.	.
TGTGCCATCCGACAGGTTGAGACCCAGTACTTC	CAIRQVETQYF	TRBV10-3	TRBJ2-5	.	.
TGTGCCAGCAGCCCACTAGCCTACGAGCAGTACTTC	CASSPLAYEQYF	TRBV28	TRBJ2-7	.	.
TGTGCCAGCAGCTTAGACTTGGAAAACATTCAGTACTTC	CASSLDLENIQYF	TRBV7-9	TRBJ2-4	few	.
TGTGCCAGTAGCCTGACTAGCGGGTACAATGAGCAGTTCTTC	CASSLTSGYNEQFF	TRBV19	TRBJ2-1	.	TRBD2
TGTGCCAGCAGTCGCCAACAGGGGTCCTACGAGCAGTACTTC	CASSRQQGSYEQYF	TRBV27	TRBJ2-7	.	TRBD1
TGTGCCAGCAGCTTGGACGCGATTCCTGGCTACACCTTC	CASSLDAIPGYTF	TRBV5-5	TRBJ1-2	.	.
TGTGCCAGCAGTGAATGGACTAGCGGGACTCAAGAGACCCAGTACTTC	CASSEWTSGTQETQYF	TRBV25-1	TRBJ2-5	.	TRBD2
TGTGCCAGCAGCTTAAGTGGCGGGAGCACAGATACGCAGTATTTT	CASSLSGGSTDTQYF	TRBV7-3	TRBJ2-3	.	.
TGTGCCAGCAGTGCAAGACAGAACACCGGGGAGCTGTTTTTT	CASSARQNTGELFF	TRBV6-4	TRBJ2-2	.	.
TGTGCCAGTAGTATTGTGTCACGGGCTAGCGGGGTCAATGAGCAGTTCTTC	CASSIVSRASGVNEQFF	TRBV19	TRBJ2-1	.	TRBD2
TGTGCCAGCAGTGAGACAGCGAACACTGAAGCTTTCTTT	CASSETANTEAFF	TRBV12-3/TRBV12-4	TRBJ1-1	.	.
TGCGCCAGCAGCTTGGTCAGTAACAATGAGCAGTTCTTC	CASSLVSNNEQFF	TRBV5-1	TRBJ2-1	.	.
TGTGCCAGCAGCTTAGTTTTGTCTAGGGGGTACAATGAGCAGTTCTTC	CASSLVLSRGYNEQFF	TRBV7-6	TRBJ2-1	once	.
TGTGCCAGCAGCGGACAGTCTGGTTATAGCAATCAGCCCCAGCATTTT	CASSGQSGYSNQPQHF	TRBV28	TRBJ1-5	.	.
TGTGCCAGCAGTCCCCCGCTCCTGATTCGGAATGAGCAGTTCTTC	CASSPPLLIRNEQFF	TRBV27	TRBJ2-1	.	.